This T cell receptor beta chain derives from a study of blood T cell repertoires in COVID-19. Background on the study: Sources were T cells, B-cell-depleted T cells, or PBMCs; the material itself was cDNA or gDNA.

Clones were read by immunoSEQ multiplex PCR, and TCRdb kept only the in-frame ones, dropping some. The profile covers approximately 200,000 clones, with about 90% appearing a single time and 1.9% taken by the ten largest. The V gene end was trimmed by 4 bases and the J gene end by 2 bases; junction bases not matched to a gene: 5. The length of the CDR3 is 15 residues. The germline CDR1 and CDR2 sequences are SGDLS and YYNGEE. Sequencing was performed on peripheral blood. The sequence was obtained from a man aged 40-55 years with active or convalescent COVID-19. V usage is TRBV9 and J usage is TRBJ1-5; 8 bases are shared with TRBD1. The CDR3 sequence: CASSPGTGRNQPQHF. The DNA of the CDR3 is TGTGCCAGCAGCCCCGGGACAGGCCGCAATCAGCCCCAGCATTTT.